Detailed here is one TCR beta chain. The antigen is unknown. CDR1 and CDR2 from the germline V gene are MNHEY and SMNVEV (reference sequence). V lost 3 bases, J lost 2 bases, and 5 bases stayed unmatched. CDR3 length equals 15 residues. TCRdb ran MiXCR on the multiplex PCR reads and lists one entry per CDR3 protein. Of about 31,000 distinct CDR3 sequences listed, 63% are singletons. This entry comes from a study of breast tumors, draining lymph nodes, adjacent tissues. General observations from the study: The data were judged consistent with most tumor T cells coming from lymph node and expanding in tumor. The lymph node origin of tumor T cells was framed as consistent with a hypothesis, not demonstrated. Tumor repertoires ranked between lymph nodes and nontumor tissue in diversity, with V and J gene preferences. Tumor and nontumor repertoires were significantly more similar in luminal-like than in basal-like breast cancer.

Material for sequencing was breast tumor tissue. V usage is TRBV27 and J usage is TRBJ1-2, with 8 bases identical to TRBD1. The source of this sequence is a female donor with breast cancer. Some clones in this sample may be carry-over from other donors' samples. The CDR3 DNA reads TGTGCCAGCAGTTTCCACCGGGACAGGAACTATGGCTACACCTTC. Its translation is CASSFHRDRNYGYTF.